This T cell receptor (beta chain) stems from a study of human T cells and chemical hapten exposure. Study information: Patch tests of 0.01% DPC on the upper back were read at 6 days. Findings of the study overall: With regard to DPC sensitization, TCRs above 1 in 1000 frequency did not change. Donors in the study had alopecia, meaning their immune response may differ from healthy people's.

The CDR3 spans 15 residues. Trimming removed 5 bases at V and 7 bases at J, with 20 bases between. In regard to this clonotype: Antigen: not known.

TCRdb reanalysed the RACE reads using MiXCR and keeps one entry per CDR3 protein. This table has nearly 350,000 distinct CDR3 sequences, approximately 6.9% appearing once. Time point reported: patch test 1, 2 weeks after DPC sensitization. The treatment is: therapeutic diphenylcyclopropenone sensitization with weekly scalp DPC. V and J are TRBV12-3 or TRBV12-4 and TRBJ1-1; D gene ambiguous. This material consisted of whole blood, taken in connection with sensitization to the hapten diphenylcyclopropenone (DPC). The receptor was isolated from a woman younger than 35 with alopecia areata. Some clones in this sample may be carry-over from other donors' samples. CDR3 residues: CASSPDPTVEVEAFF. Here the CDR3 DNA reads TGTGCCAGCAGTCCCGATCCAACAGTGGAGGTTGAAGCTTTCTTT.